Shown below are 19 T cell receptor beta chains from a single sample sequenced in a study of blood T cell repertoires in COVID-19. Assay: immunoSEQ multiplex PCR; the TCRdb copy retains only in-frame clones and omits some. Here the sample spans about 290,000 clones, about nine tenths being singletons. The source material was PBMCs or T cells enriched from blood (not recorded which). These receptors were obtained from a woman in her thirties or forties who had recovered from COVID-19.

V gene TRBV10-3 combines with J gene TRBJ2-7; 8 positions match TRBD2. The germline V gene encodes CDR1 ENHRY and CDR2 SYGVKD. The CDR3 spans 14 residues. The V segment lost 7 bases and the J segment 5 bases; nucleotides outside the gene matches: 10. The CDR3 DNA follows: TGTGCCATCAAAGGGACTAGTATTGGCCACGAGCAGTACTTC. Protein: CAIKGTSIGHEQYF.

The chain joins TRBV19 to TRBJ1-2, with a weak D call TRBD1 (6 bases). The CDR3 has 13 residues. V dropped 7 bases and J dropped 7 bases, with 16 bases sitting between them. The germline gives CDR1 LNHDA, CDR2 SQIVND (reference sequence). CDR3 DNA sequence: TGTGCCAGTACCACCGGGACATACATTGGCTACACCTTC. This sequence encodes CASTTGTYIGYTF.

V usage is TRBV7-2 and J usage is TRBJ1-2, with 10 nucleotides matching TRBD1. The CDR3 consists of 15 residues. Trimming cost V 5 bases and J 7 bases; bases outside gene matches: 10. Germline-derived CDR1 and CDR2 are SGHTA and FQGNSA. The CDR3 loop reads CASSLTRTGGVGYTF. DNA for the CDR3: TGTGCCAGCAGCCTTACCCGGACAGGGGGTGTTGGCTACACCTTC.

The gene calls are TRBV19 and TRBJ2-1; D may be TRBD2 (5 bases). Between the trimmed V and J ends, which lost 8 bases and 7 bases, there was a span of 18 bases. CDR1 is LNHDA and CDR2 is SQIVND in the germline V gene (reference sequence). The CDR3 totals 14 residues. CDR3 DNA: TGTGCCAGTCAGAGAGGTGTAGCGCGTAATGAGCAGTTCTTC. This translates into CASQRGVARNEQFF.

The J gene is TRBJ2-6, the V gene TRBV19; D is possibly TRBD1 (5 bases). The CDR3 consists of 13 residues. V lost 5 bases and J 10 bases, leaving 12 bases between the germline ends. Germline values: CDR1 LNHDA, CDR2 SQIVND (reference sequence). The CDR3 region has the DNA TGTGCCAGTAGTCCCACAGGACCTAACGTCCTGACTTTC. Its protein is CASSPTGPNVLTF. The whole variable domain, remainder taken from reference TRBV19 and TRBJ2-6, is DGGITQSPKYLFRKEGQNVTLSCEQNLNHDAMYWYRQDPGQGLRLIYYSQIVNDFQKGDIAEGYSVSREKKESFPLTVTSAQKNPTAFYLCASSPTGPNVLTFGAGSRLTVL.

The chain joins TRBV29-1 to TRBJ1-4; D not resolved. CDR1 SQVTM and CDR2 ANQGSEA come from the germline V gene. Trimming cost V 2 bases and J 0 bases, with 4 bases left between them. The CDR3 extends over 13 amino acids. The CDR3 sequence: CSVESATNEKLFF. Written as DNA, the CDR3 is TGCAGCGTTGAATCCGCAACTAATGAAAAACTGTTTTTT. The full variable domain, its missing parts supplied by reference TRBV29-1 and TRBJ1-4, is SAVISQKPSRDICQRGTSLTIQCQVDSQVTMMFWYRQQPGQSLTLIATANQGSEATYESGFVIDKFPISRPNLTFSTLTVSNMSPEDSSIYLCSVESATNEKLFFGSGTQLSVL.

This clone was detected once. This chain joins TRBV30 and TRBJ2-7, with TRBD1 matching 9 bases. The CDR3 extends over 15 amino acids. Germline V lookup: CDR1 GTSNPN, CDR2 SVGIG (reference sequence). Trimming took 0 bases from V and 3 from J; bases not matched to a gene: 6. The CDR3 nucleotides are TGTGCCTGGAGTGTGAGGGACAGGGCCCTCTACGAGCAGTACTTC. Its protein product is CAWSVRDRALYEQYF.

The rearrangement joins TRBV7-2 to TRBJ1-1, with a weak D call TRBD1 (5 bases). The CDR3 sequence is 14 residues long. Germline-derived CDR1 and CDR2 are SGHTA and FQGNSA. V was pared by 4 bases and J by 0 bases, with 9 bases between. CDR3 DNA sequence: TGTGCCAGCAGCTCGCAGGGAATGAACACTGAAGCTTTCTTT. Amino acids: CASSSQGMNTEAFF.

This clone was seen a single time. V usage is TRBV29-1 and J usage is TRBJ2-7; 7 bases fit TRBD1. V lost 4 bases to trimming and J lost 2 bases; unmatched junction nucleotides: 8. Germline V gene lookup returns CDR1 SQVTM and CDR2 ANQGSEA. The CDR3 spans 14 residues. The CDR3 protein is CSVGGQSPTYEQYF. In DNA, the CDR3 is TGCAGCGTTGGGGGACAGTCTCCGACCTACGAGCAGTACTTC.

The chain is built from TRBV18 and TRBJ1-1; D call uncertain. Trimming took 4 bases from V and 1 from J, leaving 7 bases between them. This CDR3 is built from 13 residues. Germline assignment: CDR1 KGHSH and CDR2 LQKENI. The CDR3: CASSQSPNTEAFF. DNA for the CDR3: TGTGCCAGCTCACAGAGCCCGAACACTGAAGCTTTCTTT.

This sequence joins TRBV18 and TRBJ1-1; the match to TRBD1 covers 7 bases. CDR3 length: 12 residues. The J segment lost 8 bases and the V segment lost 1 base, leaving 1 base of the junction unmatched. The V gene's germline CDR1 is KGHSH and CDR2 LQKENI. The CDR3 sequence: CASSPRQGEAFF. The CDR3 DNA follows: TGTGCCAGCTCACCACGACAGGGAGAAGCTTTCTTT.

V usage is TRBV7-2 and J usage is TRBJ2-1; 14 bases agree with TRBD2. This CDR3 is 18 amino acids long. Per germline, CDR1 SGHTA and CDR2 FQGNSA. V dropped 5 bases and J dropped 4; count of bases not matched to a gene: 10. CDR3 DNA: TGTGCCAGCAGCCACTCTTCCCGACTAGCGGGAGGGTACAATGAGCAGTTCTTC. Protein: CASSHSSRLAGGYNEQFF.

V and J are TRBV27 and TRBJ2-7; D is possibly TRBD2 (7 bases). Trimming pared 7 bases from V and 2 bases from J, leaving 27 bases between. Germline V CDR1 and CDR2: MNHEY, SMNVEV (reference sequence). The CDR3 contains 18 residues. CDR3 coding DNA: TGTGCCAGCACGGACCATGGGACATTCGGGGGGTTACCCTACGAGCAGTACTTC. Protein sequence: CASTDHGTFGGLPYEQYF.

In this sample, this clone turned up once. The chain joins TRBV3-1 (or the pseudogene TRBV3-2) to TRBJ1-1; tentatively, D is TRBD1 (5 bases). Trimming took off 2 bases at V and 4 bases at J, with 11 bases between the two ends. CDR3 length equals 14 residues. In germline, CDR1 is LGHDT, CDR2 YNNKEL (reference sequence). Written as DNA, the CDR3 is TGTGCCAGCAGCCAACGGCAGGGAACCACTGAAGCTTTCTTT. Residues: CASSQRQGTTEAFF.

About this clone: The DNA is left out, because the CDR3 cannot be placed on it with certainty; the CDR3 is given as TCRdb lists it. The chain recombines TRBV5-1 with TRBJ1-1; the DNA was not compared with TRBD1, the D call given in the table. The CDR3 is 12 residues long, counting both termini. CDR1 SGHRS and CDR2 YFSETQ come from the germline V gene. The chain's CDR3 is CASSLVGQGTFF.

This chain links TRBV25-1 with TRBJ1-2; 12 nucleotides agree with TRBD1. Germline values: CDR1 MGHDK, CDR2 SYGVNS. The CDR3 runs 17 residues. Trimming cost V 4 bases and J 8 bases; bases outside gene matches: 14. The DNA for the CDR3 is TGTGCCAGCAGTGTAAACCTCGGGACAGGGGGCGCGAAGGGCTACACCTTC. Its translation: CASSVNLGTGGAKGYTF.

The chain is built from TRBV30 and TRBJ1-5; 10 bases are a match to TRBD1. This CDR3 region has 13 residues. Trimming removed 5 bases from V and 6 bases from J; junction bases left unmatched: 4. Germline V gene data show CDR1 as GTSNPN and CDR2 as SVGIG (reference sequence). CDR3 bases: TGTGCCTGGGGGACAGGGGAGGGTCAGCCCCAGCATTTT. As protein: CAWGTGEGQPQHF.

The chain links TRBV11-2 to TRBJ1-5, with a weak D call TRBD1 (6 bases). V shed 3 bases and J shed 6 bases, with 12 bases lying between them. The CDR3 runs to 14 residues. CDR1 SGHAT and CDR2 FQNNGV come from the germline V gene. CDR3 residues: CASSFSGAGQPQHF. CDR3 DNA: TGTGCCAGCAGCTTCTCAGGGGCCGGTCAGCCCCAGCATTTT.

This clone was seen once. The chain is built from TRBV7-2 and TRBJ2-7; 10 bases line up with TRBD1. V lost 3 bases to trimming and J lost 2 bases; unmatched junction nucleotides: 7. The CDR3 contains 16 residues. CDR1 SGHTA and CDR2 FQGNSA come from the germline V gene. The CDR3 sequence: CASSFSGTGATYEQYF. The CDR3 nucleotides read TGTGCCAGCAGCTTCTCCGGGACAGGGGCAACCTACGAGCAGTACTTC.